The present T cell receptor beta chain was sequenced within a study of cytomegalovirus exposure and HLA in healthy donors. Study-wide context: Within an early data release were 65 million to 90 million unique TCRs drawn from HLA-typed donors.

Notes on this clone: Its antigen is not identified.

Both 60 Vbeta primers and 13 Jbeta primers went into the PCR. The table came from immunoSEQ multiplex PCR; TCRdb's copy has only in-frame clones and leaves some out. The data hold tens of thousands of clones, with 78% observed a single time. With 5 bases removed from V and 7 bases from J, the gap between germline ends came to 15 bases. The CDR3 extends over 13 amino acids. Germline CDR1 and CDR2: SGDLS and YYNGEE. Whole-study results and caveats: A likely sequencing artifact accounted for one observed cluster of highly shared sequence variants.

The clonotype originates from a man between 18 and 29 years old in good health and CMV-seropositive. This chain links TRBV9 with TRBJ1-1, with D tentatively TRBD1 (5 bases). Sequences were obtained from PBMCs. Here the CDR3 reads CASSAKDSREAFF. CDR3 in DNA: TGTGCCAGCAGTGCCAAAGACAGCCGTGAAGCTTTCTTT.